Listed here are 10 T cell receptor beta chains from one sample, sequenced in a study of response to subunit inactivated influenza vaccine. Using its own MiXCR run on the RT-PCR reads, TCRdb lists one record per CDR3 protein. The table has 650,000 to 800,000 distinct CDR3 sequences, less than 20% seen once. Source: PBMCs from blood, taken roughly 5 days after vaccination. These TCRs come from a man aged 50-60 years who received an inactivated influenza vaccine.

This clonotype was recorded at least ten times. V gene TRBV5-1 combines with J gene TRBJ1-5; unclear D gene. Germline loops: CDR1 SGHRS, CDR2 YFSETQ. The CDR3 spans 14 residues. The germline V and J ends were trimmed by 2 bases and 2 bases, with 8 bases remaining between them. CDR3 coding DNA: TGCGCCAGCAGCTTCGACTCGGGCAATCAGCCCCAGCATTTT. Amino acid sequence: CASSFDSGNQPQHF. Using reference TRBV5-1 and TRBJ1-5 for the parts outside the CDR3, the full variable domain is KAGVTQTPRYLIKTRGQQVTLSCSPISGHRSVSWYQQTPGQGLQFLFEYFSETQRNKGNFPGRFSGRQFSNSRSEMNVSTLELGDSALYLCASSFDSGNQPQHFGDGTRLSIL.

J is TRBJ1-3 and V is TRBV4-1; D gene uncertain. The germline CDR1 and CDR2 sequences are MGHRA and YSYEKL. The V gene lost 4 bases and the J gene lost 6 bases, with 13 bases spanning the gap. This CDR3 contains 14 residues. The CDR3 loop is CASSPQGNKNTIYF. The CDR3, as DNA: TGCGCCAGCAGCCCCCAAGGCAACAAAAACACCATATATTTT.

The chain joins TRBV5-1 to TRBJ2-5; a weak D match, TRBD1 (5 bases). CDR1 and CDR2 from the germline V gene are SGHRS and YFSETQ. V was shortened by 4 bases and J by 1 base, with 11 bases between the two germline ends. This CDR3 is 14 amino acids long. This CDR3 reads CASSQDSGQETQYF. The CDR3 nucleotides read TGCGCCAGCAGCCAAGACAGTGGCCAAGAGACCCAGTACTTC.

This chain uses TRBV3-1 with TRBJ1-1; D is possibly TRBD1 (5 bases). The CDR3 length is 12 residues. Trimming removed 1 base at V and 12 bases at J, with 12 bases between. Germline V lookup: CDR1 LGHDT, CDR2 YNNKEL (reference sequence). In nucleotides, the CDR3 is TGTGCCAGCAGCCAAGTCTCAGGGAGGTCTTTCTTT. Residues: CASSQVSGRSFF.

This clonotype has only a few counts. The chain combines TRBV2 with TRBJ2-1; 8 positions agree with TRBD2. CDR3 size: 15 residues. V was pared by 2 bases and J by 5 bases, with 5 bases of the junction left unmatched. CDR1 is SNHLY, CDR2 FYNNEI, per germline. The CDR3 sequence is CASSELGRANNEQFF. The CDR3 coding sequence is TGTGCCAGCAGTGAACTCGGGAGGGCCAACAATGAGCAGTTCTTC.

This sequence joins TRBV5-1 and TRBJ1-1, with a possible D match to TRBD1 (5 bases). The CDR3 is made up of 15 amino acids. Trimming cost V 4 bases and J 8 bases, with 21 bases left between them. In germline, CDR1 is SGHRS, CDR2 YFSETQ. The CDR3 sequence: CASSVDPESGAEAFF. CDR3 coding DNA: TGCGCCAGCAGCGTGGATCCGGAGAGCGGGGCCGAAGCTTTCTTT.

This clonotype has at least ten counts. V and J are TRBV7-2 and TRBJ2-7, with 8 bases that match TRBD1. After removal of 0 bases from V and 3 bases from J, the junction contained 4 bases not matched to a gene. CDR1 is SGHTA, CDR2 FQGNSA, per germline. The CDR3 contains 15 residues. CDR3 in amino acids: CASSLATGVGYEQYF. In DNA, the CDR3 is TGTGCCAGCAGCTTAGCGACAGGGGTCGGCTACGAGCAGTACTTC.

The chain combines TRBV4-1 with TRBJ2-7; D gene ambiguous. Trimming pared 2 bases from V and 2 bases from J, leaving 19 bases between. CDR1 MGHRA and CDR2 YSYEKL come from the germline V gene. This CDR3 spans 17 amino acids. For the CDR3, the DNA is TGCGCCAGCAGCCAACTAAGTAGGGCCAGTCGAGCCTACGAGCAGTACTTC. The encoded protein is CASSQLSRASRAYEQYF.

The gene calls are TRBV27 and TRBJ2-6; D is ambiguous. The V end lost 5 bases, the J end lost 0 bases, and 17 bases lay between the germline ends. CDR3 length: 18 amino acids. Per the germline V gene, CDR1 is MNHEY and CDR2 is SMNVEV (reference sequence). CDR3 residues: CASSPQVGRSSGANVLTF. The CDR3 bases are TGTGCCAGCAGTCCTCAGGTGGGCAGAAGCTCTGGGGCCAACGTCCTGACTTTC.

This clonotype was seen a handful of times. The CDR3 bases are TGCGCCAGCAGCCAAGATCTGAGTGGCAATCAGCCCCAGCATTTT. Encoded protein: CASSQDLSGNQPQHF. This chain connects TRBV4-3 to TRBJ1-5, with D hard to call. The ends were cut back, 0 bases at V and 2 bases at J, with 8 bases in the middle. CDR1 and CDR2 (germline): LGHNA, YSLEER. The length of the CDR3 is 15 residues.